This TCR beta chain was sequenced in a study of blood T cells in healthy people across ages. This clonotype was seen a few times. Its specificity is not known. Regarding the study as a whole: Per million T cells, the diversity of TCR beta decreased roughly linearly as age advanced.

A second PCR, run for roughly 7 to 12 cycles, used a sample-barcoded 5' primer plus a J-beta primer mix. TCRdb used MiXCR to reprocess the 5' RACE reads, holding one entry per CDR3 protein. Of 1.4 million to 1.5 million distinct CDR3 sequences in the sample, roughly 40% are singletons; the top ten hold under 8%. There are 15 residues in the CDR3. The germline V gene has CDR1 ENHRY and CDR2 SYGVKD. This TCR came from a young woman in good health. The sample taken for sequencing was blood. The rearrangement uses TRBV10-3 and TRBJ2-7, with D perhaps matching TRBD1 or TRBD2 (5 bases each). Near its end, the DNA agrees better with TRBJ2-5, so the J call may be wrong. CDR3 sequence (DNA): TGTGCCATCAGCGAGGGGCCCGATCAGGGAGAGACCCAGTACTTC. Protein sequence: CAISEGPDQGETQYF.